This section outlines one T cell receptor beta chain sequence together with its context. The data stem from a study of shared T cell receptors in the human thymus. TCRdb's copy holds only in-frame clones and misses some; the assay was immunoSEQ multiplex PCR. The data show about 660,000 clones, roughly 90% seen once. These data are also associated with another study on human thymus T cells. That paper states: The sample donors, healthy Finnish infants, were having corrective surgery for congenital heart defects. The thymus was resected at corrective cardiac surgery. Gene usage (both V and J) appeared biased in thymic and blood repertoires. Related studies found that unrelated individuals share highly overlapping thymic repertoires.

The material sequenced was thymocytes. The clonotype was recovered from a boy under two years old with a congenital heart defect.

The DNA for the CDR3 is TGCGCCAGCGGATCGGGGGATACGCAGTATTTT. Translated, it gives CASGSGDTQYF. This sequence joins TRBV5-1 and TRBJ2-3; D is perhaps TRBD2 (5 bases). This CDR3 has 11 residues. Trimming pared 7 bases from V and 6 bases from J, leaving 9 bases between. The V gene's germline CDR1 is SGHRS and CDR2 YFSETQ.